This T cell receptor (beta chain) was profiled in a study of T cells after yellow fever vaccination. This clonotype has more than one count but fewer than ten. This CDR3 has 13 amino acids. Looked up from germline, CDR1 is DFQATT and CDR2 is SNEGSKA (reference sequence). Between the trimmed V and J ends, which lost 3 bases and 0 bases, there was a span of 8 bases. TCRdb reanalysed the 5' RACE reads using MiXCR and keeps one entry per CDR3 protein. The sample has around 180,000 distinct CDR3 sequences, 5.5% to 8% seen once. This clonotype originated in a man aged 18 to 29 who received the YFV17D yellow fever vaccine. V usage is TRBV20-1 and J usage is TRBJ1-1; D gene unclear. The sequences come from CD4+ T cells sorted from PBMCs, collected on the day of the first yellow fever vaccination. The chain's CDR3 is CSARADMNTEAFF. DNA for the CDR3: TGCAGTGCTAGGGCCGATATGAACACTGAAGCTTTCTTT.